The source of this T cell receptor beta chain is a study of identical twins. This clonotype was detected many times. MiXCR, run by TCRdb on the 5' RACE reads, gives a single entry per CDR3 protein. The sample has hundreds of thousands of distinct CDR3 sequences; approximately 6.1% are singletons. J gave up 2 bases and V 1 base, and 7 bases lay outside the gene matches. The CDR3 has 15 residues. Germline CDR1 reads DFQATT; CDR2 reads SNEGSKA (reference sequence). The clonotype was recovered from a man between 18 and 35 years old in good health. Sequencing was done on a sample of naive T cells sorted from blood. The genes are TRBV20-1 and TRBJ2-5, with TRBD1 matching over 7 bases. CDR3 protein: CSARVGTASQETQYF. Written as DNA, the CDR3 is TGCAGTGCTAGAGTCGGGACAGCCTCTCAAGAGACCCAGTACTTC.